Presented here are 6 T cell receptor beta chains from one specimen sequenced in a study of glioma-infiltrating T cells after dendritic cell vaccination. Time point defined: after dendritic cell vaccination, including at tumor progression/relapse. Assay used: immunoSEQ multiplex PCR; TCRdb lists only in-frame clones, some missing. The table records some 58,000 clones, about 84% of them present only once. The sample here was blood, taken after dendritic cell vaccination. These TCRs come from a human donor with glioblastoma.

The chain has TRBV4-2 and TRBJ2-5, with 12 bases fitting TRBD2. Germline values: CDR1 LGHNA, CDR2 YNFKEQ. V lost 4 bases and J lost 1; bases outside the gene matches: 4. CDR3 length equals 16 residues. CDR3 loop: CASSPPSGGVQETQYF. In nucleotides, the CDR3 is TGTGCCAGCAGCCCACCTAGCGGGGGGGTCCAAGAGACCCAGTACTTC.

This chain's CDR3 is CAGSGLAGGKDTQYF. Written as DNA, the CDR3 is TGTGCCGGATCGGGACTAGCGGGGGGGAAAGATACGCAGTATTTT. The chain carries TRBV6-6 and TRBJ2-3; 16 nucleotides match TRBD2. Germline assignment: CDR1 MNHNY and CDR2 SVGAGI (reference sequence). The CDR3 is 15 amino acids. The trim removed 11 bases at V and 5 bases at J, leaving 7 bases unmatched.

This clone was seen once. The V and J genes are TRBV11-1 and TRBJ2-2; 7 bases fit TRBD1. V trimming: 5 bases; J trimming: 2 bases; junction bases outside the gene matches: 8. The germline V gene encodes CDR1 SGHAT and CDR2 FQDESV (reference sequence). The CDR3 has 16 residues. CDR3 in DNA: TGTGCCAGCAGCGCTTCGGGACAGACCAACACCGGGGAGCTGTTTTTT. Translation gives CASSASGQTNTGELFF.

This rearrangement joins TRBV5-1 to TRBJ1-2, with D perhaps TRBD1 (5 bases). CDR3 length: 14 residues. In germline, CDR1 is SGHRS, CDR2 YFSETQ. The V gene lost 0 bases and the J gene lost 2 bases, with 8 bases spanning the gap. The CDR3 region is CASSLASGNYGYTF. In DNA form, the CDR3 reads TGCGCCAGCAGCTTGGCGTCAGGGAACTATGGCTACACCTTC. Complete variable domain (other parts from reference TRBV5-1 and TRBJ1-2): KAGVTQTPRYLIKTRGQQVTLSCSPISGHRSVSWYQQTPGQGLQFLFEYFSETQRNKGNFPGRFSGRQFSNSRSEMNVSTLELGDSALYLCASSLASGNYGYTFGSGTRLTVV.

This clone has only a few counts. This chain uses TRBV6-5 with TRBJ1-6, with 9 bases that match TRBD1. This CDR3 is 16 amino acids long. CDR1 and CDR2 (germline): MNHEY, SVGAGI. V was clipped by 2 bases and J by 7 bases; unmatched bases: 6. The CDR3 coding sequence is TGTGCCAGCAGTTACCCCCGAACAGGGGGCAATTCACCCCTCCACTTT. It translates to CASSYPRTGGNSPLHF.

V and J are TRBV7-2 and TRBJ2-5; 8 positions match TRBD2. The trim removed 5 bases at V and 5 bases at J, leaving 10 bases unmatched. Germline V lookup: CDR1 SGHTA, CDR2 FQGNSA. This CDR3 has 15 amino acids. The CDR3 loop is CASSRGLPGGETQYF. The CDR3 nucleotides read TGTGCCAGCAGCAGGGGACTGCCGGGGGGGGAGACCCAGTACTTC.